The clone carrying this T cell receptor beta chain was recorded at least ten times. Its specificity is unknown. The data derive from a study of T-cell reconstitution after alpha-beta-depleted transplantation in children. Regarding the study as a whole: One year after transplant, T-cell counts and diversity came mostly from newly produced T cells.

This sample's TCRbeta library carried unique molecular identifier barcodes. In TCRdb, the PCR reads were re-called with MiXCR into one record per CDR3 protein. The sample records some 220,000 distinct CDR3 sequences, 11% being singletons. CDR3 length: 16 amino acids. Trimming removed 5 bases from V and 0 bases from J, with 14 bases in between. The TCR was taken from a child younger than two with acute myeloid leukemia, due to receive a stem cell transplant. J is TRBJ2-1 and V is TRBV12-3 or TRBV12-4; D is perhaps TRBD1 (5 bases). Specimen: PBMCs, collected before TCRalphabeta/CD19-depleted stem cell transplant. The CDR3 is CASSLRAPSSYNEQFF. CDR3 DNA sequence: TGTGCCAGCAGTCTCAGGGCCCCGAGCTCCTACAATGAGCAGTTCTTC.